The entry that follows covers one T cell receptor (beta chain) sequence. Its specificity is not known. These data are taken from a study of Graves' ophthalmopathy and Graves' hyperthyroidism. Looked up from germline, CDR1 is SGDLS and CDR2 is YYNGEE. The CDR3 is 13 residues long. V was clipped by 0 bases and J by 3 bases, with 6 bases between them. The TCR beta CDR3 regions underwent amplification from RNA transcripts. Second-round multiplex PCR came after first-round RT-PCR with HTBI primers. TCRdb used MiXCR to reprocess the multiplex PCR reads, holding one entry per CDR3 protein. The sample carries about 740,000 distinct CDR3 sequences, 40% recorded once. Study-wide points: Most expanded clonotypes in thyroid above 0.001 frequency also showed up in blood.

Ophthalmopathy-affected donors exhibited moderate-to-severe activity, CAS ≥3, NOSPECS ≥4, and duration under 3 months. Clinical symptoms, serum thyroxine, TRAb, thyroid ultrasound and orbital computed tomography determined diagnosis. PBMCs had their origin in fresh peripheral blood (approximately 10 ml). Sequencing was done on a sample of peripheral blood. This rearrangement joins TRBV9 to TRBJ1-1; D is possibly TRBD1 (6 bases). This TCR derives from an adult man with Graves' ophthalmopathy. The CDR3 coding sequence is TGTGCCAGCAGCGTAGGGACAGACACTGAAGCTTTCTTT. Amino acids: CASSVGTDTEAFF.